The subject of this entry is one T cell receptor (beta chain). This clone's antigen is unknown. Within one base of it there is no much larger clone, and no base qualities were kept. This entry comes from a study of T cells in narcolepsy listed by TCRdb under 2018. The study in broad terms: Patients with narcolepsy type 1 or type 2 (NT1, NT2) were enrolled in the study together with healthy control donors. To look for autoreactive T cells in narcolepsy patients that target self-antigens of hypocretin neurons (hypocretin, TRIB2), the study used TCR Vbeta sequencing to follow clonotypes in blood and CSF.

Broad study findings and their caveats: No sequences matching autoreactive T cell clones were present in some of the blood memory CD4+ repertoires from patients and controls. Autoreactive clonotypes were reported to be detected serially in the blood of the same patients and of different patients, but not in the blood of healthy controls. Numbers of sequenced blood memory CD4+ clonotypes were comparable, with averages of some 38,000 in patients and approximately 30,000 in controls. Plots comparing CSF and blood CD4+ T cell clonotypes from the same patient highlighted HCRT-specific and TRIB2-specific autoreactive clonotypes.

Memory CD4+ T cells were sorted ex vivo from peripheral blood of narcolepsy patients and healthy controls for TCR Vbeta sequencing. Receptors were amplified or captured by the immunoSEQ multiplex PCR assay. TCRdb limited this immuneACCESS table to in-frame rearrangements with V and J called. A share of clones is missing; checked studies link under half to unresolved V genes, and the rest is unexplained. The sample table holds approximately 32,000 clones, of which about 90% were seen once. Around 0.83% of the sample rests with the top ten. According to the germline V gene, CDR1 reads SGHDT and CDR2 reads YYEEEE. V sheds 0 bases and J sheds 3 bases, leaving 17 bases between their ends. From cysteine to phenylalanine, the CDR3 is 17 amino acids long. Left in the record is the CDR3 DNA by itself, 51 bases read in frame from the first base.

The sequencing sample was made of CD45RA- memory CD4+ T cells from PBMCs. Interpreted using the paper, the cell subset or site label stands for: memory T cells sorted ex vivo from peripheral blood. The sequence links TRBV5-6 to TRBJ2-3; the D gene is perhaps TRBD2, from 6 matching bases. The TCR sequence derives from a human donor with narcolepsy. The DNA reads TGTGCCAGCAGCTTGGCCTATTACGGGGGATCGACAGATACGCAGTATTTT. It specifies CASSLAYYGGSTDTQYF.